The 24 T cell receptor beta chains in this list originate from one sample, sequenced in a study of blood T cell repertoires in COVID-19. Only in-frame clones appear in the TCRdb table, and some are missing; sequencing was by immunoSEQ multiplex PCR. In the table there are about 370,000 clones, 80% to 90% of which are singletons. Sequencing was performed on PBMCs or T cells enriched from blood (not recorded which). The receptors originated from a man between 18 and 35 years old who had recovered from COVID-19.

The rearrangement joins TRBV24-1 to TRBJ2-1, with TRBD2 identical over 8 bases. Germline lookup yields CDR1 KGHDR and CDR2 SFDVKD. J lost 7 bases, V lost 5 bases, and 9 bases had no gene match. The CDR3 totals 15 residues. The DNA for the CDR3 is TGTGCCACCAGTGTTAGCGGGGACCCCCGGAATGAGCAGTTCTTC. This gives the protein CATSVSGDPRNEQFF.

V is TRBV7-9 and J is TRBJ1-1, with D hard to call. CDR3 size: 12 residues. The germline V gene has CDR1 SEHNR and CDR2 FQNEAQ (reference sequence). The V end lost 5 bases, the J end lost 7 bases, and 11 bases lay between the germline ends. The CDR3 nucleotides read TGTGCCAGCAGCCTCCCTCTAGGTGAAGCTTTCTTT. Amino acid sequence: CASSLPLGEAFF. Full variable domain (missing parts from reference TRBV7-9 and TRBJ1-1): DTGVSQNPRHKITKRGQNVTFRCDPISEHNRLYWYRQTLGQGPEFLTYFQNEAQLEKSRLLSDRFSAERPKGSFSTLEIQRTEQGDSAMYLCASSLPLGEAFFGQGTRLTVV.

V gene TRBV11-2 combines with J gene TRBJ2-1; the match to TRBD2 covers 11 bases. Germline V lookup: CDR1 SGHAT, CDR2 FQNNGV. The CDR3 spans 14 residues. After removal of 6 bases from V and 7 bases from J, the junction contained 5 bases not matched to a gene. This CDR3 is CASRTSGGGNEQFF. The CDR3 DNA follows: TGTGCCAGCAGAACTAGCGGGGGAGGGAATGAGCAGTTCTTC. Full variable domain (missing parts from reference TRBV11-2 and TRBJ2-1): EAGVAQSPRYKIIEKRQSVAFWCNPISGHATLYWYQQILGQGPKLLIQFQNNGVVDDSQLPKDRFSAERLKGVDSTLKIQPAKLEDSAVYLCASRTSGGGNEQFFGPGTRLTVL.

A few counts support this clone. The chain carries TRBV4-2 and TRBJ2-1; D is possibly TRBD1 (6 bases). V shed 2 bases and J shed 1 base, with 12 bases lying between them. From germline, CDR1 is LGHNA and CDR2 YNFKEQ. The CDR3 extends over 16 amino acids. The CDR3 DNA reads as TGTGCCAGCAGCCAACCTACAGGGAGTTCCTACAATGAGCAGTTCTTC. Residues: CASSQPTGSSYNEQFF.

This clone was detected only once. The rearrangement links TRBV11-3 to TRBJ1-1; D might be TRBD1 (5 bases). CDR3 length: 16 residues. Trimming took 4 bases from V and 1 from J, leaving 16 bases between them. Looked up from germline, CDR1 is SGHNT and CDR2 is YENEEA. The CDR3 loop reads CASSWQGEGKNTEAFF. The CDR3 coding sequence is TGTGCCAGCAGCTGGCAAGGGGAGGGGAAGAACACTGAAGCTTTCTTT.

This chain uses TRBV4-1 with TRBJ2-1, with 13 bases fitting TRBD2. Per the germline V gene, CDR1 is MGHRA and CDR2 is YSYEKL. The CDR3 loop spans 21 amino acids. Trimming at V came to 1 base and at J to 2 bases, leaving 14 bases not matched to a gene. The CDR3 region has the DNA TGCGCCAGCAGCCAAGCGGGAGGGACTAGCGGGATGAAGTGGGCCTACAATGAGCAGTTCTTC. It encodes CASSQAGGTSGMKWAYNEQFF.

V and J are TRBV4-1 and TRBJ2-1; 7 bases agree with TRBD1. Germline CDR1 and CDR2: MGHRA and YSYEKL. J lost 2 bases, V lost 4 bases, and 5 bases had no gene match. The CDR3 covers 15 residues. CDR3 sequence reads: CASSPGTDPYNEQFF. The CDR3 DNA is TGCGCCAGCAGCCCAGGGACAGATCCCTACAATGAGCAGTTCTTC.

This chain joins TRBV5-8 and TRBJ1-6, with TRBD1 identical over 8 bases. This CDR3 comprises 14 residues. The V and J ends lost 8 bases and 5 bases, in that order; junction bases with no gene match: 6. Germline CDR1 is SGHTS and CDR2 is YDEGEE. CDR3: CASRTGTNNSPLHF. The CDR3 DNA reads as TGTGCCAGTCGGACAGGGACCAATAATTCACCCCTCCACTTT.

CDR3 DNA sequence: TGCGCCAGCAGCCAAGATAGAGGGTACGAGCAGTTCTTC. As protein: CASSQDRGYEQFF. The chain employs TRBV4-1 and TRBJ2-1, with a possible D match to TRBD2 (5 bases). Germline V gene data show CDR1 as MGHRA and CDR2 as YSYEKL. V lost 0 bases to trimming and J lost 10 bases, with 10 bases between them. The CDR3 spans 13 residues.

This chain links TRBV20-1 with TRBJ1-6; tentatively, D is TRBD1 (5 bases). The V end lost 3 bases, the J end lost 0 bases, and 12 bases lay between the germline ends. The germline gives CDR1 DFQATT, CDR2 SNEGSKA (reference sequence). The CDR3 contains 16 residues. The CDR3 spells CSASRGGSSYNSPLHF. In DNA, the CDR3 is TGCAGTGCTAGTCGCGGGGGAAGCTCCTATAATTCACCCCTCCACTTT.

This chain links TRBV30 with TRBJ1-5; 9 bases align to TRBD1. CDR1 is GTSNPN and CDR2 is SVGIG in the germline V gene (reference sequence). After removal of 3 bases from V and 4 bases from J, the junction contained 7 bases not matched to a gene. This CDR3 contains 15 residues. CDR3: CAWSGGTGRNQPQHF. CDR3 sequence (DNA): TGTGCCTGGAGCGGCGGGACAGGGCGAAATCAGCCCCAGCATTTT.

The rearrangement joins TRBV7-9 to TRBJ2-7; 12 nucleotides agree with TRBD1. This CDR3 has 16 residues. Losses at the gene ends were 4 bases for V and 7 bases for J; bases not matched to a gene: 11. Germline V lookup: CDR1 SEHNR, CDR2 FQNEAQ (reference sequence). The CDR3 DNA sequence: TGTGCCAGCAGCTCCCCCGCCGGGACAGGGGGCGGTGAGCAGTACTTC. Translation gives CASSSPAGTGGGEQYF.

Here the CDR3 DNA reads TGTGCTAGTGGTTCCATCTCATCCAACAGGGGATTTGGCACCGGGGAGCTGTTTTTT. As protein: CASGSISSNRGFGTGELFF. J is TRBJ2-2 and V is TRBV12-5, with 7 bases identical to TRBD1. Germline V gene lookup returns CDR1 LGHNT and CDR2 FRNRAP. V lost 4 bases, J lost 4 bases, and 18 bases stayed unmatched. The CDR3 is 19 amino acids.

The V and J genes are TRBV6-5 and TRBJ1-1; D uncertain. This CDR3 region has 14 residues. CDR1 MNHEY and CDR2 SVGAGI come from the germline V gene. V was trimmed by 6 bases and J by 8 bases, leaving 19 bases between them. The CDR3 DNA reads as TGTGCCAGCAGGAAGGTGGCGGGAGGCCAAGAAGCTTTCTTT. The encoded protein is CASRKVAGGQEAFF.

The rearrangement uses TRBV10-2 and TRBJ1-5; D perhaps matches TRBD1 (6 bases). Germline V lookup: CDR1 WSHSY, CDR2 SAAADI. The CDR3 loop spans 16 amino acids. Trimming shortened V by 8 bases and J by 7 bases, and 24 bases separated the two germline ends. The CDR3 protein is CASGNSLLTGMQPQHF. CDR3 nucleotide sequence: TGCGCCAGCGGGAACTCTCTCTTAACAGGGATGCAGCCCCAGCATTTT.

The chain joins TRBV7-2 to TRBJ2-7, with 11 nucleotides matching TRBD2. Germline-derived CDR1 and CDR2 are SGHTA and FQGNSA. The V segment lost 5 bases and the J segment 2 bases; nucleotides outside the gene matches: 8. The CDR3 sequence is 16 residues long. The DNA for the CDR3 is TGTGCCAGCAGCCCACGGACTAGCGGGTACCCCTACGAGCAGTACTTC. It specifies CASSPRTSGYPYEQYF.

The chain uses TRBV19 and TRBJ1-3; D uncertain. The CDR3 is made up of 15 amino acids. Germline V gene lookup returns CDR1 LNHDA and CDR2 SQIVND (reference sequence). V lost 3 bases and J 3 bases, leaving 12 bases between the germline ends. Here the CDR3 DNA reads TGTGCCAGTAGTATTCCGGGGTTCATTGGAAACACCATATATTTT. This encodes CASSIPGFIGNTIYF.

In its sample, this clone was seen once. The J gene is TRBJ2-4, the V gene TRBV28; the D gene is possibly TRBD2 (6 bases). Germline CDR1 and CDR2: MDHEN and SYDVKM. The CDR3 contains 14 residues. The germline V and J ends were trimmed by 6 bases and 0 bases, with 9 bases remaining between them. The CDR3 sequence: CASRSGLAKNIQYF. The CDR3 bases are TGTGCCAGCAGATCGGGACTAGCCAAAAACATTCAGTACTTC.

This rearrangement joins TRBV5-1 to TRBJ1-1, with TRBD1 as a possible D gene (6 bases). The V gene's germline CDR1 is SGHRS and CDR2 YFSETQ. Trimming took 1 base from V and 3 from J, leaving 10 bases between them. The CDR3 runs to 14 residues. As DNA, the CDR3 is TGCGCCAGCAGCTTGACAGGGTGGGACACTGAAGCTTTCTTT. Protein sequence: CASSLTGWDTEAFF.

V usage is TRBV27 and J usage is TRBJ1-4, with D possibly matching TRBD1 (5 bases). The germline CDR1 and CDR2 sequences are MNHEY and SMNVEV (reference sequence). The CDR3 has 15 residues. With 2 bases removed from V and 5 bases from J, the gap between germline ends came to 12 bases. CDR3 in amino acids: CASSLSGGGNEKLFF. The CDR3 nucleotides are TGTGCCAGCAGTTTAAGTGGCGGGGGAAATGAAAAACTGTTTTTT.

This clone was picked up one time. The chain carries TRBV10-3 and TRBJ2-1; 14 nucleotides align to TRBD2. With 8 bases clipped from V and 8 bases from J, the junction kept 5 bases outside the gene matches. The CDR3 contains 14 residues. Looked up from germline, CDR1 is ENHRY and CDR2 is SYGVKD. CDR3 sequence (DNA): TGTGCCATCCAGGGACTAGCGGGAGTGGATGAGCAGTTCTTC. Protein: CAIQGLAGVDEQFF.

V is TRBV18 and J is TRBJ2-6, with D hard to call. Trimming shortened V by 3 bases and J by 1 base, and 10 bases separated the two germline ends. Germline-derived CDR1 and CDR2 are KGHSH and LQKENI. This CDR3 is 16 amino acids long. CDR3 bases: TGTGCCAGCTCACCCCCTTCGGTTTCTGGGGCCAACGTCCTGACTTTC. This sequence encodes CASSPPSVSGANVLTF.

A remark on this clone: A junction end diverges from the germline sequence, so it may reflect a read error. The genes are TRBV2 and TRBJ2-1; 10 nucleotides align to TRBD2. Germline-derived CDR1 and CDR2 are SNHLY and FYNNEI. The CDR3 is 15 residues long. Written as DNA, the CDR3 is TGTGCCAGCAGGCAGACTAGCGGGTCCTTCAATGAGCAGTTCTTC. It encodes CASRQTSGSFNEQFF.

J is TRBJ2-7 and V is TRBV20-1; TRBD1 is a possible D gene (5 bases). The ends were cut back, 5 bases at V and 3 bases at J, with 8 bases in the middle. This CDR3 is built from 11 residues. Germline V gives CDR1 DFQATT, CDR2 SNEGSKA (reference sequence). Written as DNA, the CDR3 is TGCAGTGCTTCACAGGACTACGAGCAGTACTTC. It yields the protein CSASQDYEQYF.